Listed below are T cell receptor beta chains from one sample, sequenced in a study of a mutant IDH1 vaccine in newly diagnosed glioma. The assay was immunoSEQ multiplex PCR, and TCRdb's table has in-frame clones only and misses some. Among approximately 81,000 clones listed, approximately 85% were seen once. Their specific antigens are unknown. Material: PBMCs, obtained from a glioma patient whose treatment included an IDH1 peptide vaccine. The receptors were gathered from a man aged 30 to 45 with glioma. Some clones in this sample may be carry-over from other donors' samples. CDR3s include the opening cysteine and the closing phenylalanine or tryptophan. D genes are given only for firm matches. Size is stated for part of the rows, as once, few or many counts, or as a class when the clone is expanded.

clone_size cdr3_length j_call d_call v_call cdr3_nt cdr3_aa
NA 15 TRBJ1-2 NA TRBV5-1 TGCGCCAGCAGCTTGGTGCAGACCCCTAACTATGGCTACACCTTC CASSLVQTPNYGYTF
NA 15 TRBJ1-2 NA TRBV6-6 TGTGCCAGCAGTTACTCGGGGGACCCGCCAATTGGCTACACCTTC CASSYSGDPPIGYTF
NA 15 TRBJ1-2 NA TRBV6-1 TGTGCCAGCAGTGCGTCCACAGGGACGACCTATGGCTACACCTTC CASSASTGTTYGYTF
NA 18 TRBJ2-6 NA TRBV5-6 TGTGCCAGCAGCTTGAGGCTAGGGGCCCTCTCTGGGGCCAACGTCCTGACTTTC CASSLRLGALSGANVLTF
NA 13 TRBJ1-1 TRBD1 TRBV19 TGTGCCAGTAGCGGACAGGTGAACACTGAAGCTTTCTTT CASSGQVNTEAFF
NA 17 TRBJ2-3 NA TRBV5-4 TGTGCCAGCAGCTCAACTGGCGCGTCGGGAGCGACAGATACGCAGTATTTT CASSSTGASGATDTQYF
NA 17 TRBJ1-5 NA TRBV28 TGTGCCAGCATCCCGAGGGGGTTTCCTTTGGGCAATCAGCCCCAGCATTTT CASIPRGFPLGNQPQHF
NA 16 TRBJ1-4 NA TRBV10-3 TGTGCCATCAGTGATGGAGTTAGGTCCTCTAATGAAAAACTGTTTTTT CAISDGVRSSNEKLFF
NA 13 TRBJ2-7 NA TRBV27 TGTGCCAGCAGTCCCCGCGTGACCGTCGAGCAGTACTTC CASSPRVTVEQYF
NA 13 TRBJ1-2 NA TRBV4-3 TGCGCCAGCAGCCAAGTGTCGGGGGATGGCTACACCTTC CASSQVSGDGYTF
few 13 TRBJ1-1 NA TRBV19 TGTGCCAGTCTTAGCAGGGTGGCCACTGAAGCTTTCTTT CASLSRVATEAFF
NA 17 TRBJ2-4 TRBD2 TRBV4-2 TGTGCCAGCAGCCAGGCTCCGGGACTACTAGCCAAAAACATTCAGTACTTC CASSQAPGLLAKNIQYF
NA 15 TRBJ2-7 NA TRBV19 TGTGCCAGTAGTATAGATCTAGGACTTACCTACGAGCAGTACTTC CASSIDLGLTYEQYF
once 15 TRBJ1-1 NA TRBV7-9 TGTGCCAGCAGCCCCCTGACCGGGGGGGACACTGAAGCTTTCTTT CASSPLTGGDTEAFF
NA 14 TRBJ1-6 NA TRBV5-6 TGTGCCAGCAGCTTGCGGGGGAATAATTCACCCCTCCACTTT CASSLRGNNSPLHF
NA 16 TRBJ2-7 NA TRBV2 TGTGCCAGCAGTGCCGATATGGGACCTATCTCCTACGAGCAGTACTTC CASSADMGPISYEQYF
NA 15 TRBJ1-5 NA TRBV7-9 TGTGCCAGCAGCCGGGAGGGACCCGCACAGCAGCCCCAGCATTTT CASSREGPAQQPQHF
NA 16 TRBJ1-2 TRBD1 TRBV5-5 TGTGCCAGCAGCTTGGATTACGGGACAGCTACCTATGGCTACACCTTC CASSLDYGTATYGYTF
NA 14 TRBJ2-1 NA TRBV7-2 TGTGCCAGCAGCTTTCCCGGGGGCCACAATGAGCAGTTCTTC CASSFPGGHNEQFF
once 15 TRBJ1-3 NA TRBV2 TGTGCCAGCAGCGCTGACAGTAGCTCTGGAAACACCATATATTTT CASSADSSSGNTIYF
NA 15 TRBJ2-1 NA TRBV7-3 TGTGCCAGCAGCTGGGACGGGGGAACCTACAATGAGCAGTTCTTC CASSWDGGTYNEQFF
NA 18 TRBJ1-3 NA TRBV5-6 TGTGCCAGCAGCTTGGGAGGGACGGGGATTTACTCTGGAAACACCATATATTTT CASSLGGTGIYSGNTIYF
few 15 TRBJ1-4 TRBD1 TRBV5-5 TGTGCCAGCAGCCAACAGGGGGGTGAAAGTGAAAAACTGTTTTTT CASSQQGGESEKLFF
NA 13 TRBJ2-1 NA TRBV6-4 TGTGCCAGCAGTGCTGAGGGGGGGGATGAGCAGTTCTTC CASSAEGGDEQFF
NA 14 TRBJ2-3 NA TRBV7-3 TGTGCCAGCAGCTCCAATAGCGAGGCAGATACGCAGTATTTT CASSSNSEADTQYF
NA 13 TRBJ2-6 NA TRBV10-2 TGCGCCAGCAGTGAGTATGGGGCCAACGTCCTGACTTTC CASSEYGANVLTF
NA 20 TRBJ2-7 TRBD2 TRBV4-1 TGCGCCAGCAGCCAAGAAGTTATCGCTAGCGGGAGGGCCAGGGCCTACGAGCAGTACTTC CASSQEVIASGRARAYEQYF
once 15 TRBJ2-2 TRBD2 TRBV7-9 TGTGCCAGCAGCGGTAGCGGGAGAAACACCGGGGAGCTGTTTTTT CASSGSGRNTGELFF
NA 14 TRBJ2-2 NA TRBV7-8 TGTGCCAGCAGCTATTTTCCCGGTACCGGGGAGCTGTTTTTT CASSYFPGTGELFF
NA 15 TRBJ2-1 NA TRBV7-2 TGTGCCAGCAGCTTAAGCGGCCCCTCCTACAATGAGCAGTTCTTC CASSLSGPSYNEQFF
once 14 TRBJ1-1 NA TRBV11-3 TGTGCCAGCAGCACCGGACTGGGCCCCGCTGAAGCTTTCTTT CASSTGLGPAEAFF
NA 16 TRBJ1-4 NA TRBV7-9 TGTGCCAGCATCTTAAGTTCCGGGGGGACTAATGAAAAACTGTTTTTT CASILSSGGTNEKLFF
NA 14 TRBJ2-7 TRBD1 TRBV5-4 TGTGCCAGCAGCTCCACGACAGGGGTTAGCGAGCAGTACTTC CASSSTTGVSEQYF
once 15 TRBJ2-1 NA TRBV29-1 TGCAGCGTTGTGGGTAGTGGCGGAGCCTACAATGAGCAGTTCTTC CSVVGSGGAYNEQFF
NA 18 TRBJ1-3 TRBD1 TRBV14 TGTGCCAGCAGCCAAGAGAAATGGACAGGCTACTCTGGAAACACCATATATTTT CASSQEKWTGYSGNTIYF
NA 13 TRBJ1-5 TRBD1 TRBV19 TGTGCCGCGGGGGGGACAGGGAATCAGCCCCAGCATTTT CAAGGTGNQPQHF